This TCR beta chain was sequenced in a study of vaccination and CD4 T cells after COVID-19. About the research overall: Roughly 10 convalescent patients had mild and one had severe PCR-confirmed SARS-CoV-2 disease. Median time from second vaccine dose to sampling was about 70 days (14 to 241).

TCRdb fed the PCR reads into MiXCR, producing one record per CDR3 protein. The repertoire holds 25,000 or so distinct CDR3 sequences, with roughly 50% as singletons. Time point: late sampling 161 to 241 days after vaccination in a few convalescent patients. This clonotype was detected only a few times. J gave up 5 bases and V 8 bases, and 7 bases lay outside the gene matches. Germline assignment: CDR1 LNHDA and CDR2 SQIVND (reference sequence). This CDR3 spans 14 amino acids. The chain employs TRBV19 and TRBJ2-5; 11 positions match TRBD2. The source was CD4+ T cells from blood, collected about 7 months after SARS-CoV-2 vaccination. This clonotype was sampled from a human donor who had recovered from COVID-19. CDR3 nucleotides: TGTGCCAGTCGGCTAGCGGGAGGTTCTGAGACCCAGTACTTC. Encoded protein: CASRLAGGSETQYF.